This T cell receptor (beta chain) derives from a study of CD8+ T cells in alopecia areata. Whole-study findings and limits: Possibly because of HLA-related factors, TCR sharing was less clear across patients than in mice.

Germline V gives CDR1 MNHEY, CDR2 SMNVEV (reference sequence). Deletions cut 1 base from V and 4 bases from J, with 10 bases between. The CDR3 spans 14 residues. Points on this clone: The antigen is undetermined.

Reverse transcription of extracted RNA yielded cDNA, which provided the sequencing template. Produced via immunoSEQ multiplex PCR; TCRdb's table is partial and in-frame only. Of 64,000 or so clones listed, 35% to 55% were seen once; the top ten hold roughly 21%. Treatment reported: oral pan-JAK inhibitor, 5-10 mg twice daily. The chain couples TRBV27 to TRBJ1-1, with TRBD1 as a possible D gene (6 bases). The TCR originated in a human donor with alopecia areata. The starting material was CD8+ T cells sorted from blood, obtained at approximately week 39, from a patient treated with tofacitinib. The DNA for the CDR3 is TGTGCCAGCAGTTTATTGTCCAGGGGCACTGAAGCTTTCTTT. Its protein product is CASSLLSRGTEAFF.